This paragraph covers one TCR beta chain sequence. This sample stems from a study of OX40 agonist ivuxolimab in advanced cancers. At the level of the study: Patients with hepatocellular carcinoma, melanoma, renal cell or head and neck cancer made up the dose-escalation patients.

Germline V gene lookup returns CDR1 SGHNT and CDR2 YYREEE (reference sequence). V gave up 4 bases and J gave up 2 bases, with 12 bases separating them. The CDR3 runs to 14 residues. Some clones are missing from TCRdb's copy, which holds only in-frame ones; the method was immunoSEQ multiplex PCR. The top ten hold under 0.95% of the sample, which has some 120,000 clones, roughly 90% seen once. The receptor was derived from an adult with an advanced solid tumor such as melanoma, head and neck, liver or kidney cancer. The J gene is TRBJ1-2, the V gene TRBV5-4, with D maybe TRBD1 (5 bases). This specimen was CD4+ or CD8+ T cells sorted from blood, taken in a trial of the OX40 agonist ivuxolimab. Here the CDR3 DNA reads TGTGCCAGCAGCCTGGGGACGTCAAACTATGGCTACACCTTC. Amino acid sequence: CASSLGTSNYGYTF.